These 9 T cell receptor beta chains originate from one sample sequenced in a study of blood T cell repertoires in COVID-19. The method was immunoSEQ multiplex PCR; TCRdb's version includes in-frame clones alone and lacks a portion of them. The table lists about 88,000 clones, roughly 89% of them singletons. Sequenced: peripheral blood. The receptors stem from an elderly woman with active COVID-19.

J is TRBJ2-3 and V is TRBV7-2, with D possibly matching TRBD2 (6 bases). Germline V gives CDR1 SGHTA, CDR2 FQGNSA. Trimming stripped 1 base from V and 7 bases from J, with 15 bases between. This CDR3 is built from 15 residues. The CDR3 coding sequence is TGTGCCAGCAGCTTAGGGGGGGTCCGGACATATACGCAGTATTTT. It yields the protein CASSLGGVRTYTQYF. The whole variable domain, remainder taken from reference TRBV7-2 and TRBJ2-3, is GAGVSQSPSNKVTEKGKDVELRCDPISGHTALYWYRQSLGQGLEFLIYFQGNSAPDKSGLPSDRFSAERTGGSVSTLTIQRTQQEDSAVYLCASSLGGVRTYTQYFGPGTRLTVL.

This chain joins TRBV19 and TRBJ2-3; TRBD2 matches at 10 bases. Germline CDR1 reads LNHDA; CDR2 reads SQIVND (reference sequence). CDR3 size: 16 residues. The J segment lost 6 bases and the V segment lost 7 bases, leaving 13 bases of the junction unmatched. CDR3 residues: CASTTPSGSSGDTQYF. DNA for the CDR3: TGTGCCAGTACTACTCCTAGCGGGAGTTCCGGGGATACGCAGTATTTT.

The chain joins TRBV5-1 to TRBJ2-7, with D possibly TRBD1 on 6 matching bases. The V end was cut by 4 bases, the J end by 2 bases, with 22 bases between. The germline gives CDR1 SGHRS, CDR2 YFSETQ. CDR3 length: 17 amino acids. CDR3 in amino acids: CASSLTLRTASPYEQYF. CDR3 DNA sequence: TGCGCCAGCAGCCTCACTCTCCGGACAGCCTCTCCCTACGAGCAGTACTTC.

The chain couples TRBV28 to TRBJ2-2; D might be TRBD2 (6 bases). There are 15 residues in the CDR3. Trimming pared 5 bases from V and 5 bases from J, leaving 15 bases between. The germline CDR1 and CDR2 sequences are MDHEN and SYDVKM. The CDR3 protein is CASSQVLGGTGELFF. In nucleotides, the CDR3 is TGTGCCAGCAGTCAGGTCCTAGGAGGGACCGGGGAGCTGTTTTTT.

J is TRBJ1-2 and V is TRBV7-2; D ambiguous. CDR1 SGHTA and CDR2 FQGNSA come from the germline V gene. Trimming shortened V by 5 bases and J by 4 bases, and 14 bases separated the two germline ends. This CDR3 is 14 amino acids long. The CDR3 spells CASSKNRGRYGYTF. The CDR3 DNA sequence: TGTGCCAGCAGCAAAAACCGGGGTCGCTATGGCTACACCTTC.

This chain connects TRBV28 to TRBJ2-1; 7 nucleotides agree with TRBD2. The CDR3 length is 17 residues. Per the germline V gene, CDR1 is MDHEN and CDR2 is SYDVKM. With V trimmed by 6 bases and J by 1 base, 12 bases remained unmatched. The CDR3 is CASSLPGLAASYNEQFF. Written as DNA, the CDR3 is TGTGCCAGCAGCCTCCCGGGGCTAGCGGCTTCCTACAATGAGCAGTTCTTC. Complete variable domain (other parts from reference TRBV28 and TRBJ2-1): DVKVTQSSRYLVKRTGEKVFLECVQDMDHENMFWYRQDPGLGLRLIYFSYDVKMKEKGDIPEGYSVSREKKERFSLILESASTNQTSMYLCASSLPGLAASYNEQFFGPGTRLTVL.

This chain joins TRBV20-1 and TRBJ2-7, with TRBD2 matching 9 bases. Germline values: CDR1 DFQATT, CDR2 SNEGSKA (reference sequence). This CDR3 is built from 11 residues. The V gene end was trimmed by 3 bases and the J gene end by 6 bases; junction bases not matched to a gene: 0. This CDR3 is CSARTSGEQYF. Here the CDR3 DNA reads TGCAGTGCTAGGACTAGCGGCGAGCAGTACTTC.

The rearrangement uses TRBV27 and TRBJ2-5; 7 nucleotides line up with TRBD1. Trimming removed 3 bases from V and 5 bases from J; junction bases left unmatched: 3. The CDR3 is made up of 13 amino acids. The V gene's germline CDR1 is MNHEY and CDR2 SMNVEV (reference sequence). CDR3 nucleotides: TGTGCCAGCAGTTTCGGGACAGTGGAGACCCAGTACTTC. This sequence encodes CASSFGTVETQYF.

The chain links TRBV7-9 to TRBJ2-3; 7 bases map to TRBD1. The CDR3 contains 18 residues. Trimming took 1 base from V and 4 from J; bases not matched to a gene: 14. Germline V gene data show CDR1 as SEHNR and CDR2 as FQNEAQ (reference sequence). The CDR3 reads CASSLGMGRTGGADTQYF. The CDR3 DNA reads TGTGCCAGCAGCTTAGGAATGGGACGGACAGGTGGGGCAGATACGCAGTATTTT.